This is a list of T cell receptor beta chains from one sample in a study of a mutant IDH1 vaccine in newly diagnosed glioma. Their recognized antigens are unknown. Only in-frame clones appear in the TCRdb table, and some are missing; sequencing was by immunoSEQ multiplex PCR. The data contain tens of thousands of clones, 75% to 90% of them seen just once; the ten biggest clones take up 1.5%. The sample was PBMCs, taken from a glioma patient whose treatment included an IDH1 peptide vaccine. The receptors here all came from a man between 35 and 55 years old with glioma. Each CDR3 is given with its conserved first and last residue. Fields, in order: CDR3 length, V gene, J gene, clone size, CDR3 protein. Expanded clones are given a class, and other clones once, few, many or no size at all.

>16|TRBV19|TRBJ2-3|-
CASSIGDRDATDTQYF
>14|TRBV13|TRBJ2-5|-
CASNQVGGRKTQYF
>13|TRBV10-3|TRBJ2-2|-
CAISYGGTGELFF
>14|TRBV18|TRBJ2-2|few
CASSPLGLTGELFF
>14|TRBV6-6|TRBJ1-2|once
CASSQQGDPYGYTF
>16|TRBV14|TRBJ2-3|once
CASSRTGGRTPDTQYF
>15|TRBV7-9|TRBJ1-5|-
CASSSGDYSNQPQHF
>16|TRBV5-1|TRBJ2-6|-
CASADLAFAGANVLTF
>15|TRBV11-2|TRBJ2-3|-
CASSLDLVRADTQYF
>16|TRBV19|TRBJ1-1|-
CASSILYQGAGTEAFF
>16|TRBV7-9|TRBJ1-1|-
CASSLSVEIRNTEAFF
>11|TRBV5-8|TRBJ2-7|-
CASSADKKQYF
>12|TRBV7-9|TRBJ1-2|-
CASSMGPSGSTF
>15|TRBV5-1|TRBJ1-2|-
CASSLASGGSEGYTF
>15|TRBV9|TRBJ2-2|once
CASGSGRTNTGELFF
>15|TRBV7-2|TRBJ2-3|-
CASSLVGTFTDTQYF
>15|TRBV6-1|TRBJ2-7|-
CASSGLAGGVYEQYF
>16|TRBV27|TRBJ2-1|-
CASSPGTSGIYNEQFF
>15|TRBV5-4|TRBJ1-2|few
CASSRQGANSGGYTF
>14|TRBV25-1|TRBJ1-2|-
CASRTTGAESGYTF
>13|TRBV6-1|TRBJ1-2|-
CASSEPWTSGYTF
>18|TRBV9|TRBJ1-1|-
CASSNLGGQGRFNTEAFF
>15|TRBV7-3|TRBJ2-3|-
CASSLGPREGDTQYF
>14|TRBV11-3|TRBJ2-3|once
CASSPGQATDTQYF
>15|TRBV5-1|TRBJ2-2|-
CASSSTSGNTGELFF
>17|TRBV5-1|TRBJ2-3|-
CASSLVLAGGPTDTQYF
>12|TRBV29-1|TRBJ1-2|-
CSVTKDREGYTF
>16|TRBV5-6|TRBJ1-2|-
CASSWGLWDADYGYTF
>17|TRBV14|TRBJ1-3|-
CASSQMTGVTSGNTIYF
>14|TRBV7-8|TRBJ1-3|-
CASSLDTPGSTIYF
>15|TRBV7-9|TRBJ2-1|-
CASSLVLGSYNEQFF
>15|TRBV5-6|TRBJ1-3|-
CASSSRGFTGNTIYF
>18|TRBV9|TRBJ2-3|-
CASSAPLLAGRVADTQYF
>10|TRBV25-1|TRBJ1-5|once
CASGNQPQHF
>13|TRBV27|TRBJ2-7|-
CASSLDRRKEQYF
>15|TRBV2|TRBJ1-4|once
CASSEARQGYEKLFF
>12|TRBV29-1|TRBJ2-1|once
CSVAGQGGEQFF
>13|TRBV19|TRBJ2-5|-
CASSMMSFETQYF
>19|TRBV28|TRBJ2-6|-
CASRGPTSGWSSGANVLTF
>14|TRBV7-2|TRBJ2-7|-
CASSLTGGDYEQYF
>14|TRBV28|-|-
CASSLSLEPRELFF
>14|TRBV6-5|TRBJ2-1|-
CASSPRTSGNEQFF
>14|TRBV15|TRBJ2-1|-
CATSQGQGGNEQFF
>16|TRBV21-1|TRBJ1-2|-
CASRTTGVKERYGYTF
>11|TRBV28|TRBJ2-7|-
CASSFANEQYF
>14|TRBV9|TRBJ1-2|-
CASSGRGWPWGYTF
>15|TRBV18|TRBJ1-5|-
CASSPPGPGPGPQHF
>13|TRBV10-3|TRBJ2-1|once
CAIMSGFAAEQFF
>12|TRBV2|TRBJ1-4|few
CASSPRGTGGFF
>15|TRBV5-1|TRBJ2-2|-
CASSRGQGRTGELFF
>16|TRBV5-1|TRBJ1-3|-
CASSFTGASSGNTIYF
>15|TRBV7-9|TRBJ2-1|once
CASSSDRVAYNEQFF
>17|TRBV7-6|TRBJ2-7|-
CASSLDSQPDSSYEQYF
>14|TRBV4-2|TRBJ1-2|-
CASSQVNRDYGYTF
>14|TRBV19|TRBJ2-4|-
CASGGGDGKNIQYF
>16|TRBV4-2|TRBJ1-1|-
CASSQASGTEGTEAFF
>15|TRBV6-4|TRBJ2-3|medium-sized
CASSDSGGATDTQYF